The source of this T cell receptor (beta chain) is a study of blood T cell repertoires in COVID-19. In the study overall: Sites across the United States, Italy and Spain contributed samples from acute and convalescent COVID-19. Sources were T cells, B-cell-depleted T cells, or PBMCs; the material itself was cDNA or gDNA.

Under the authors' procedure: Reference gene primer amplification gave nucleated cell count estimates. The assay was immunoSEQ multiplex PCR, and TCRdb's table has in-frame clones only and misses some. V and J calls and clone size are as listed in that table; D and trimming were resolved from the DNA. Of 310,000 or so clones listed, roughly nine tenths were seen once; the top ten hold about 2.2%. Source material: peripheral blood. This clonotype was sampled from a woman between 50 and 59 years old who had recovered from COVID-19.

CDR3 nucleotide sequence: TGTGCCAGCAGTCTCAAACAGGGGGCGATGGATGGCTACACCTTC. It is translated as CASSLKQGAMDGYTF. The chain carries TRBV2 and TRBJ1-2; TRBD1 aligns across 9 bases. The V gene end was trimmed by 5 bases and the J gene end by 6 bases; junction bases not matched to a gene: 10. Germline V CDR1 and CDR2: SNHLY, FYNNEI. The CDR3 contains 15 residues.